The rows below give T cell receptor beta chains drawn from one sample of a study of untreated major depressive disorder. Here immunoSEQ multiplex PCR was the method, and the copy in TCRdb shows in-frame clones only, minus some. This table holds about 21,000 clones, roughly nine tenths found once. The sample was CD4+ T cells from PBMCs. The receptors were gathered from a woman in her thirties or forties in good health. The CDR3 runs from the conserved cysteine through the conserved F or W.

V	J	CDR3
TRBV11-2	TRBJ2-6	CASSQKDYPPGANVLTF
TRBV7-8	TRBJ2-2	CASSRIAGSNTGELFF
TRBV7-8	TRBJ2-5	CASSLELWREGLKGQETQYF
TRBV2	TRBJ2-7	CASTPRRQVSSYEQYF
TRBV10-3	TRBJ2-1	CAISESPGQGGEQFF
TRBV25-1	TRBJ2-3	CASSEHRQGRSTDTQYF
TRBV7-2	TRBJ2-7	CASSPHSSYEQYF
TRBV9	TRBJ1-2	CASSPGQSNYGYTF
TRBV19	TRBJ2-7	CASSGGQGVVYEQYF
TRBV5-1	TRBJ2-1	CASGGTYNEQFF
TRBV14	TRBJ2-7	CASSHRSGDRGSHEQYF
TRBV27	TRBJ2-3	CASSLAYTDTQYF
TRBV7-2	TRBJ2-7	CASSQRVGEGSYEQYF
TRBV4-1	TRBJ2-7	CASSQGASGRALHEQYF
TRBV19	TRBJ1-5	CASSIGDRGGGNQPQHF
TRBV27	TRBJ2-1	CASSFAGSGSNEQFF
TRBV19	TRBJ2-7	CASKKSGTGDSYEQYF